What follows are 8 T cell receptor beta chains derived from one specimen sequenced in a study of blood T cells in healthy people across ages. Sample-barcoded 5' priming and a J-beta primer mix drove a second PCR of roughly 6 to 12 cycles. TCRdb analysed the 5' RACE reads with MiXCR anew, one entry per CDR3 protein. In the table there are about 1.7 million distinct CDR3 sequences, 28% of which are singletons. Sample: blood. Every receptor here comes from a woman aged 25 to 39 in good health.

The chain employs TRBV11-2 and TRBJ1-4; D gene uncertain. CDR3 length: 15 amino acids. Germline V gives CDR1 SGHAT, CDR2 FQNNGV. The germline V and J ends were trimmed by 6 bases and 3 bases, with 14 bases remaining between them. The CDR3 DNA reads TGTGCCAGCAGGATTAGAGGAGGGTCTAATGAAAAACTGTTTTTT. Residues: CASRIRGGSNEKLFF.

The chain links TRBV6-2 or TRBV6-3 to TRBJ2-5; tentatively, D is TRBD2 (5 bases). The CDR3 runs 14 residues. Per germline, CDR1 MNHEY and CDR2 SVGEGT. V lost 6 bases and J 4 bases, leaving 15 bases between the germline ends. The DNA of the CDR3 is TGTGCCAGCAGCCCGCTAGGAGGATTAGAGACCCAGTACTTC. The encoded protein is CASSPLGGLETQYF.

This clonotype was seen at least ten times. This sequence joins TRBV9 and TRBJ2-5; 9 bases are shared with TRBD1. CDR3 length: 16 residues. CDR1 is SGDLS, CDR2 YYNGEE, per germline. V gave up 4 bases and J gave up 1 base; unmatched junction bases: 8. The CDR3 bases are TGTGCCAGCAGCTACGGGACAGGGCAGGGCCAAGAGACCCAGTACTTC. This encodes CASSYGTGQGQETQYF. Filled out from reference TRBV9 and TRBJ2-5, the complete variable domain reads DSGVTQTPKHLITATGQRVTLRCSPRSGDLSVYWYQQSLDQGLQFLIQYYNGEERAKGNILERFSAQQFPDLHSELNLSSLELGDSALYFCASSYGTGQGQETQYFGPGTRLLVL.

This clonotype was picked up a small number of times. The chain couples TRBV4-1 to TRBJ1-1; weak D call: TRBD1 (5 bases). V was cut by 2 bases and J by 1 base, with 14 bases left in between. The CDR3 spans 16 residues. Germline CDR1 MGHRA, CDR2 YSYEKL. CDR3 DNA: TGCGCCAGCAGCCAACGGGAGGGGTTGAAGAACACTGAAGCTTTCTTT. Protein: CASSQREGLKNTEAFF.

The chain links TRBV9 to TRBJ1-5; D gene uncertain. Trimming took off 0 bases at V and 0 bases at J, with 7 bases between the two ends. Germline V gene data show CDR1 as SGDLS and CDR2 as YYNGEE. This CDR3 has 15 amino acids. Here the CDR3 DNA reads TGTGCCAGCAGCGTAGGGTTGAATAGCAATCAGCCCCAGCATTTT. It specifies CASSVGLNSNQPQHF.

There are a few counts of this clonotype. The V gene is TRBV5-1, the J gene TRBJ1-4; possibly TRBD1 for D (5 bases). The germline V and J ends were trimmed by 3 bases and 2 bases, with 20 bases remaining between them. CDR1 is SGHRS, CDR2 YFSETQ, per germline. The CDR3 contains 18 residues. In DNA form, the CDR3 reads TGCGCCAGCAGCTCGCAGCCGGAGGGGACGCGGACTAATGAAAAACTGTTTTTT. It is translated as CASSSQPEGTRTNEKLFF.

This chain uses TRBV6-1 with TRBJ2-2, with TRBD2 matching 9 bases. Germline-derived CDR1 and CDR2 are MNHNS and SASEGT. The CDR3 runs to 18 residues. The ends lost 5 bases at V and 3 bases at J; junction bases unmatched: 13. The CDR3 spells CASSISPGSGGYTGELFF. The CDR3 region has the DNA TGTGCCAGCAGTATCTCACCGGGTAGCGGGGGATACACCGGGGAGCTGTTTTTT.

This clonotype was seen a few times. The chain couples TRBV5-1 to TRBJ2-3, with a tentative D call TRBD1 (6 bases). Trimming cost V 5 bases and J 6 bases, with 16 bases left between them. Germline values: CDR1 SGHRS, CDR2 YFSETQ. This CDR3 has 14 amino acids. In DNA, the CDR3 is TGCGCCAGCAGATCCAGACAGGATATCGATACGCAGTATTTT. Translated: CASRSRQDIDTQYF.